The TCR beta chain under discussion was sequenced for a study of glioma-infiltrating T cells after dendritic cell vaccination. Whole-study results and caveats: Higher pretreatment TIL content predicted longer progression-free time and survival. Survival was not directly related to TCR clonality in these patients.

Of note for this clone: Its specificity is unknown.

Described time point: after dendritic cell vaccination, including at tumor progression/relapse. The CDR3 sequence is 14 residues long. CDR1 is SGHTA, CDR2 FQGNSA, per germline. With 7 bases removed from V and 1 base from J, the gap between germline ends came to 13 bases. The PCR used 60 V beta and 13 J beta primers. The assay was immunoSEQ multiplex PCR, and TCRdb's table has in-frame clones only and misses some. The repertoire includes around 78,000 clones, roughly 85% of them detected once, and about 9.3% sits in the top ten. The clonotype comes from a human donor with glioblastoma. J is TRBJ1-1 and V is TRBV7-2, with D uncertain. The sample was blood, taken after dendritic cell vaccination. CDR3 nucleotide sequence: TGTGCCAGCAAAGTGGGGAGAGGGAACACTGAAGCTTTCTTT. This sequence encodes CASKVGRGNTEAFF.